The sequence of this T cell receptor beta chain was determined in a study of cytomegalovirus exposure and HLA in healthy donors. Study background: Among 150 million to 200 million T cells, an earlier analysis found around 100 million unique TCR beta sequences. Around 80 million unique TCR sequences came from HLA-typed donors in an early release. Study-wide points: Most TCRs appeared rarely, but some public TCRs recurred in many donors.

About this clone: Its antigen is unidentified.

Germline-derived CDR1 and CDR2 are LNHNV and YYDKDF (reference sequence). V dropped 1 base and J dropped 8 bases, with 15 bases sitting between them. There are 15 residues in the CDR3. Vbeta (60) and Jbeta (13) primers were used in the PCR. The protocol was immunoSEQ multiplex PCR, while the TCRdb copy is restricted to in-frame clones and leaves out a portion. Here the sample spans around 180,000 clones, around four fifths being singletons. The sample consisted of PBMCs. The chain recombines TRBV15 with TRBJ1-5; the D gene is possibly TRBD1 (5 bases). This TCR was sampled from a woman aged 45-65 years in good health and CMV-seropositive. The CDR3 sequence is CATSRVPDPREPQHF. CDR3 bases: TGTGCCACCAGCAGAGTACCAGACCCCAGGGAGCCCCAGCATTTT.